The 32 T cell receptor beta chains listed next were all sequenced from one sample in a study of identical twins. A single record per CDR3 protein comes from TCRdb applying MiXCR to the 5' RACE reads. This table has hundreds of thousands of distinct CDR3 sequences, 21% appearing once. In addition, the sample was reused for a study of T cells expressing NK-cell markers.

Sequencing was performed on PBMCs. The receptors originated from a woman between 18 and 30 years old in good health.

The rearrangement uses TRBV7-9 and TRBJ2-3; TRBD2 aligns across 9 bases. There are 15 residues in the CDR3. V gave up 6 bases and J gave up 0 bases; unmatched junction bases: 4. Germline lookup yields CDR1 SEHNR and CDR2 FQNEAQ (reference sequence). In DNA form, the CDR3 reads TGTGCCAGCAGACCAACTAGCGGGAGCACAGATACGCAGTATTTT. This translates into CASRPTSGSTDTQYF.

The chain uses TRBV7-2 and TRBJ2-5, with TRBD1 matching over 8 bases. The CDR3 has 16 residues. With 2 bases clipped from V and 7 bases from J, the junction kept 12 bases outside the gene matches. Looked up from germline, CDR1 is SGHTA and CDR2 is FQGNSA. This CDR3 is CASSLLAGGSGGTQYF. The CDR3 DNA follows: TGTGCCAGCAGCTTACTCGCAGGGGGCAGTGGAGGGACCCAGTACTTC.

The table lists this clonotype with many counts. The J gene is TRBJ2-3, the V gene TRBV7-2; 10 bases are shared with TRBD2. The CDR3 has 15 residues. The V gene end was trimmed by 4 bases and the J gene end by 6 bases; junction bases not matched to a gene: 7. The germline V gene encodes CDR1 SGHTA and CDR2 FQGNSA. The DNA for the CDR3 is TGTGCCAGCAGCTGGAGCGGGGGGGCAGGGGATACGCAGTATTTT. Translating it yields CASSWSGGAGDTQYF.

This chain joins TRBV20-1 and TRBJ2-1; D might be TRBD2 (5 bases). Trimming cost V 3 bases and J 3 bases, with 12 bases left between them. The CDR3 length is 14 residues. Germline V CDR1 and CDR2: DFQATT, SNEGSKA (reference sequence). The CDR3 DNA reads TGCAGTGCTAGTCTCCCAGCGGACTACAATGAGCAGTTCTTC. Translating it yields CSASLPADYNEQFF.

This clonotype was seen only a few times. The gene calls are TRBV6-5 and TRBJ1-1; D not resolved. Germline assignment: CDR1 MNHEY and CDR2 SVGAGI. Trimming cost V 0 bases and J 10 bases, with 21 bases left between them. This CDR3 spans 16 amino acids. CDR3 protein: CASSYSSRALPRGAFF. The CDR3 region has the DNA TGTGCCAGCAGTTACTCGTCCCGGGCCCTCCCCCGGGGAGCTTTCTTT.

The sample holds a few counts of this clonotype. The V and J genes are TRBV25-1 and TRBJ1-2, with a possible D match to TRBD1 (6 bases). Trimming took off 0 bases at V and 13 bases at J, with 12 bases between the two ends. Germline CDR1 and CDR2: MGHDK and SYGVNS. This CDR3 comprises 12 residues. The CDR3 spells CASSEYRGSATF. The CDR3 nucleotides are TGTGCCAGCAGTGAATATAGGGGGTCGGCCACCTTC.

In DNA, the CDR3 is TGTGCCAGCCTAGGGACTTTCACCGGGGAGCTGTTTTTT. Protein sequence: CASLGTFTGELFF. The rearrangement joins TRBV6-2 or TRBV6-3 to TRBJ2-2; D is perhaps TRBD2 (6 bases). The germline V gene encodes CDR1 MNHEY and CDR2 SVGEGT. Deletions cut 8 bases from V and 4 bases from J, with 11 bases between. The CDR3 loop spans 13 amino acids.

The rearrangement joins TRBV11-3 to TRBJ2-7; the D is unclear. Trimming took 2 bases from V and 3 from J, leaving 8 bases between them. Germline loops: CDR1 SGHNT, CDR2 YENEEA. This CDR3 region has 13 residues. The CDR3 is CASSLNVGYEQYF. In DNA, the CDR3 is TGTGCCAGCAGCTTAAATGTTGGCTACGAGCAGTACTTC. Full variable domain (remainder filled in from reference TRBV11-3 and TRBJ2-7): EAGVVQSPRYKIIEKKQPVAFWCNPISGHNTLYWYLQNLGQGPELLIRYENEEAVDDSQLPKDRFSAERLKGVDSTLKIQPAELGDSAVYLCASSLNVGYEQYFGPGTRLTVT.

There are a few counts of this clonotype. This chain connects TRBV11-2 to TRBJ2-3, with 11 bases fitting TRBD2. The J segment lost 5 bases and the V segment lost 3 bases, leaving 13 bases of the junction unmatched. Germline V gene data show CDR1 as SGHAT and CDR2 as FQNNGV. CDR3 length equals 18 residues. The CDR3 reads CASSLGTSGFLNVDTQYF. The CDR3 DNA reads as TGTGCCAGCAGCTTGGGGACTAGCGGATTCCTAAACGTAGATACGCAGTATTTT.

This clonotype came up a few times. CDR3 DNA: TGTGCCACCAGCAGAGAATTGGGGGCTAGCGAGCAGTACTTC. Translation gives CATSRELGASEQYF. The J gene is TRBJ2-7, the V gene TRBV15; perhaps TRBD1 as D (6 bases). The CDR3 contains 14 residues. Between the trimmed V and J ends, which lost 0 bases and 6 bases, there was a span of 12 bases. CDR1 is LNHNV, CDR2 YYDKDF, per germline (reference sequence).

The chain has TRBV7-2 and TRBJ2-4; D possibly corresponds to TRBD2 (6 bases). Trimming removed 6 bases from V and 6 bases from J, with 15 bases in between. Germline CDR1 is SGHTA and CDR2 is FQGNSA. There are 14 residues in the CDR3. CDR3 loop: CASSFGRGGNIQYF. The CDR3 DNA is TGTGCCAGCAGTTTTGGACGGGGAGGAAACATTCAGTACTTC.

This clonotype was seen at least ten times. V and J are TRBV10-3 and TRBJ2-3; either TRBD1 or TRBD2 may fit D (5 bases each). The ends were cut back, 4 bases at V and 6 bases at J, with 14 bases in the middle. CDR3 length: 14 residues. CDR1 and CDR2 (germline): ENHRY, SYGVKD. The CDR3 DNA is TGTGCCATCAGTGCCGGGGCTTGGGTGGATACGCAGTATTTT. Translated, it gives CAISAGAWVDTQYF.

This clonotype was seen a few times. The chain recombines TRBV9 with TRBJ1-1; D ambiguous. This CDR3 region has 15 residues. Trimming shortened V by 0 bases and J by 4 bases, and 13 bases separated the two germline ends. Per the germline V gene, CDR1 is SGDLS and CDR2 is YYNGEE. The CDR3 loop reads CASSVEMGWGTEAFF. DNA for the CDR3: TGTGCCAGCAGCGTAGAAATGGGTTGGGGCACTGAAGCTTTCTTT.

This clonotype was counted a few times. The CDR3 DNA reads TGCAGTGCTATGTGGGGCAGGGGACTTGAAGCTTTCTTT. This codes for CSAMWGRGLEAFF. The genes are TRBV20-1 and TRBJ1-1, with a weak D call TRBD1 (6 bases). CDR1 and CDR2 (germline): DFQATT, SNEGSKA (reference sequence). The germline V and J ends were trimmed by 4 bases and 7 bases, with 16 bases remaining between them. The length of the CDR3 is 13 residues.

This clonotype was picked up many times. This chain uses TRBV5-1 with TRBJ2-3; TRBD1 is a possible D gene (5 bases). Germline loops: CDR1 SGHRS, CDR2 YFSETQ. Deletions cut 4 bases from V and 4 bases from J, with 13 bases between. The CDR3 is 14 residues long. The CDR3 loop reads CASSGQGLADTQYF. Written as DNA, the CDR3 is TGCGCCAGCAGCGGCCAGGGTTTAGCAGATACGCAGTATTTT. Complete variable domain (other parts from reference TRBV5-1 and TRBJ2-3): KAGVTQTPRYLIKTRGQQVTLSCSPISGHRSVSWYQQTPGQGLQFLFEYFSETQRNKGNFPGRFSGRQFSNSRSEMNVSTLELGDSALYLCASSGQGLADTQYFGPGTRLTVL.

This chain links TRBV12-5 with TRBJ2-1, with D hard to call. V shed 1 base and J shed 8 bases, with 9 bases lying between them. Germline assignment: CDR1 LGHNT and CDR2 FRNRAP. The CDR3 contains 13 residues. CDR3 bases: TGTGCTAGTGGTTTGGGCCGGGTCGATGAGCAGTTCTTC. Encoded protein: CASGLGRVDEQFF. Looking up the rest from reference TRBV12-5 and TRBJ2-1 gives the full variable domain: DARVTQTPRHKVTEMGQEVTMRCQPILGHNTVFWYRQTMMQGLELLAYFRNRAPLDDSGMPKDRFSAEMPDATLATLKIQPSEPRDSAVYFCASGLGRVDEQFFGPGTRLTVL.

This clonotype has more than one count but fewer than ten. The rearrangement uses TRBV10-3 and TRBJ2-1; D is possibly TRBD2 (5 bases). Trimming removed 7 bases from V and 6 bases from J, with 22 bases in between. This CDR3 comprises 16 residues. Germline V gene data show CDR1 as ENHRY and CDR2 as SYGVKD. The CDR3 is CAITPGGFPRGNEQFF. The CDR3 nucleotides read TGTGCCATCACCCCAGGCGGGTTCCCGCGCGGCAATGAGCAGTTCTTC.

The chain carries TRBV20-1 and TRBJ1-2; TRBD1 agrees at 7 bases. There are 12 residues in the CDR3. Germline V gene data show CDR1 as DFQATT and CDR2 as SNEGSKA (reference sequence). V gave up 3 bases and J gave up 6 bases; unmatched junction bases: 4. CDR3 sequence (DNA): TGCAGTGCTAGTCAGGGGGGGAATGGCTACACCTTC. Its protein product is CSASQGGNGYTF.

V and J are TRBV12-3 or TRBV12-4 and TRBJ2-7; no firm D call. V gave up 3 bases and J gave up 3 bases, with 9 bases separating them. This CDR3 spans 13 amino acids. The CDR3 loop reads CASSFRTVYEQYF. The DNA of the CDR3 is TGTGCCAGCAGTTTTCGAACAGTCTACGAGCAGTACTTC.

This clonotype occurred a few times. The rearrangement links TRBV7-8 to TRBJ1-1; no clear D gene. CDR1 is SGHVS, CDR2 FQNEAQ, per germline. Between the trimmed V and J ends, which lost 5 bases and 0 bases, there was a span of 10 bases. The CDR3 runs 14 residues. CDR3 in DNA: TGTGCCAGCAGCGAGGGTATCGTGAACACTGAAGCTTTCTTT. This encodes CASSEGIVNTEAFF.

This clonotype appeared a few times. DNA of the CDR3: TGTGCCAGCAGCTTTTCTCCGGGGAACGAGCAGTACTTC. This translates into CASSFSPGNEQYF. This chain connects TRBV7-6 to TRBJ2-7, with D possibly TRBD2 on 5 matching bases. CDR3 length equals 13 residues. V was shortened by 3 bases and J by 5 bases, with 11 bases between the two germline ends. CDR1 and CDR2 (germline): SGHVS, FNYEAQ.

This clonotype was found a few times. The rearrangement links TRBV12-3 or TRBV12-4 to TRBJ2-1, with TRBD2 as a possible D gene (6 bases). This CDR3 contains 16 residues. V was clipped by 6 bases and J by 0 bases, with 15 bases between them. CDR3 DNA sequence: TGTGCCAGCAGCTCGGGACTTTATAGCTCCTACAATGAGCAGTTCTTC. As protein: CASSSGLYSSYNEQFF.

In this sample, this clonotype turned up many times. The CDR3 is CASSLGTGTGREQFF. In DNA form, the CDR3 reads TGCGCCAGCAGCTTGGGAACCGGGACAGGGCGTGAGCAGTTCTTC. The rearrangement joins TRBV5-1 to TRBJ2-1; the match to TRBD1 covers 9 bases. Unmatched junction bases numbered 7, after V lost 0 bases and J lost 9 bases. Germline CDR1 is SGHRS and CDR2 is YFSETQ. This CDR3 has 15 residues.

The V gene is TRBV7-9, the J gene TRBJ1-2; D remains ambiguous. Germline CDR1 reads SEHNR; CDR2 reads FQNEAQ (reference sequence). The CDR3 contains 11 residues. Trimming stripped 4 bases from V and 8 bases from J, with 8 bases between. DNA for the CDR3: TGTGCCAGCAGCTCCTGGAGCGGCTACACCTTC. Its translation is CASSSWSGYTF.

This chain connects TRBV7-3 to TRBJ2-3, with D uncertain. Germline V gene lookup returns CDR1 SGHTA and CDR2 FQGTGA. Trimming pared 4 bases from V and 4 bases from J, leaving 12 bases between. The length of the CDR3 is 14 residues. The CDR3 is CASSSGSSADTQYF. In DNA form, the CDR3 reads TGTGCCAGCAGCTCTGGCAGTTCGGCAGATACGCAGTATTTT.

The rearrangement joins TRBV20-1 to TRBJ1-2; D unclear. The CDR3 has 10 residues. The germline CDR1 and CDR2 sequences are DFQATT and SNEGSKA (reference sequence). V was cut by 3 bases and J by 3 bases, with 2 bases left in between. CDR3 amino acids: CSASDYGYTF. CDR3 bases: TGCAGTGCTAGCGACTATGGCTACACCTTC.

The V and J genes are TRBV20-1 and TRBJ2-5; D perhaps matches TRBD2 (6 bases). Germline V lookup: CDR1 DFQATT, CDR2 SNEGSKA (reference sequence). The length of the CDR3 is 14 residues. Trimming shortened V by 5 bases and J by 5 bases, and 18 bases separated the two germline ends. CDR3 residues: CSAPQPTRGETQYF. Written as DNA, the CDR3 is TGCAGTGCTCCTCAACCGACTAGAGGGGAGACCCAGTACTTC.

The V call is TRBV13, the J call TRBJ2-7; TRBD2 matches at 7 bases. The CDR3 has 15 residues. Trimming at V came to 8 bases and at J to 7 bases, leaving 17 bases not matched to a gene. Germline assignment: CDR1 PRHDT and CDR2 FYEKMQ (reference sequence). CDR3 bases: TGTGCCAGCCAAGATCAGCGGGGCTTAAGAAGGGAGCAGTACTTC. This gives the protein CASQDQRGLRREQYF. Drawing the rest from reference TRBV13 and TRBJ2-7, the complete variable domain is AAGVIQSPRHLIKEKRETATLKCYPIPRHDTVYWYQQGPGQDPQFLISFYEKMQSDKGSIPDRFSAQQFSDYHSELNMSSLELGDSALYFCASQDQRGLRREQYFGPGTRLTVT.

This chain joins TRBV7-9 and TRBJ2-7; D is ambiguous. In germline, CDR1 is SEHNR, CDR2 FQNEAQ (reference sequence). The CDR3 extends over 12 amino acids. Trimming removed 5 bases from V and 5 bases from J, with 10 bases in between. The CDR3 nucleotides read TGTGCCAGCAGCCTCCAGACCCACGAGCAGTACTTC. Translation gives CASSLQTHEQYF.

V is TRBV12-3 or TRBV12-4 and J is TRBJ1-2; D call uncertain. The CDR3 runs to 11 residues. V was pared by 10 bases and J by 2 bases, with 8 bases between. This chain's CDR3 is CAITANYGYTF. CDR3 nucleotides: TGTGCCATTACCGCGAACTATGGCTACACCTTC.

The rearrangement joins TRBV7-9 to TRBJ1-5; D is ambiguous. Germline lookup yields CDR1 SEHNR and CDR2 FQNEAQ (reference sequence). CDR3 length: 12 residues. V dropped 5 bases and J dropped 7 bases, with 9 bases sitting between them. The CDR3 region has the DNA TGTGCCAGCAGCGCAGCTGGCCAGCCCCAGCATTTT. It specifies CASSAAGQPQHF.

The table lists this clonotype with a few counts. The rearrangement joins TRBV5-6 to TRBJ1-6; D uncertain. Germline CDR1 is SGHDT and CDR2 is YYEEEE. The CDR3 totals 14 residues. The V end was cut by 0 bases, the J end by 3 bases, with 4 bases between. As DNA, the CDR3 is TGTGCCAGCAGCTTGGAAGTCTATAATTCACCCCTCCACTTT. The encoded protein is CASSLEVYNSPLHF.